A selection of T cell receptor beta chains follows, all from one sample in a study of blood T cell repertoires in COVID-19. The assay was immunoSEQ multiplex PCR, and TCRdb's table has in-frame clones only and misses some. The repertoire has around 300,000 clones, 90% of them found once; the top ten carry 1.5% to 2%. The sequenced sample was PBMCs or T cells enriched from blood (not recorded which). The receptors were sampled from a young woman with acute COVID-19. Both conserved end residues are part of each CDR3. The D gene is left open where the match is weak. Rows give clone size only sometimes, using once, few, many, or a class for an expanded clone.

abundance: .; j_gene: TRBJ1-1; d_gene: TRBD1; v_gene: TRBV5-6; CDR3aa: CASSPDRDTEAFF; CDR3nt: TGTGCCAGCAGCCCGGACAGGGACACTGAAGCTTTCTTT
abundance: .; j_gene: TRBJ2-5; d_gene: .; v_gene: TRBV7-6; CDR3aa: CASSLGLERETQYF; CDR3nt: TGTGCCAGCAGCTTAGGACTTGAGAGGGAGACCCAGTACTTC
abundance: .; j_gene: TRBJ2-7; d_gene: .; v_gene: TRBV21-1; CDR3aa: CASSNDTGTGYHEQYF; CDR3nt: TGTGCCAGCAGCAACGACACCGGGACAGGGTATCACGAGCAGTACTTC
abundance: .; j_gene: TRBJ2-1; d_gene: TRBD2; v_gene: TRBV5-4; CDR3aa: CASSPSVAGVDPSYNEQFF; CDR3nt: TGTGCCAGCAGCCCGTCCGTAGCGGGAGTAGACCCGTCCTACAATGAGCAGTTCTTC
abundance: once; j_gene: TRBJ2-5; d_gene: TRBD2; v_gene: TRBV3-1/TRBV3-2; CDR3aa: CASSQVGGLAGVASETQYF; CDR3nt: TGTGCCAGCAGCCAAGTCGGGGGACTAGCGGGAGTGGCATCAGAGACCCAGTACTTC
abundance: .; j_gene: TRBJ2-7; d_gene: TRBD2; v_gene: TRBV28; CDR3aa: CASSWGGTSTGQYF; CDR3nt: TGTGCCAGCAGCTGGGGGGGAACCTCTACGGGGCAGTACTTC
abundance: .; j_gene: TRBJ1-2; d_gene: .; v_gene: TRBV7-9; CDR3aa: CASSFGTLPGYTF; CDR3nt: TGTGCCAGCAGCTTTGGGACATTACCGGGCTACACCTTC
abundance: .; j_gene: TRBJ2-7; d_gene: .; v_gene: TRBV4-1; CDR3aa: CASSQDSGQFSYEQYF; CDR3nt: TGCGCCAGCAGCCAAGATAGTGGACAGTTCTCCTACGAGCAGTACTTC
abundance: .; j_gene: TRBJ2-1; d_gene: TRBD2; v_gene: TRBV4-1; CDR3aa: CASSQVSSGRANEQFF; CDR3nt: TGCGCCAGCAGCCAAGTTTCTAGCGGGAGGGCCAATGAGCAGTTCTTC
abundance: .; j_gene: TRBJ2-7; d_gene: .; v_gene: TRBV25-1; CDR3aa: CASSTGAYEQYF; CDR3nt: TGTGCCAGCTCCACGGGGGCCTACGAGCAGTACTTC
abundance: few; j_gene: TRBJ2-1; d_gene: TRBD2; v_gene: TRBV27; CDR3aa: CASSPGGGYNEQFF; CDR3nt: TGTGCCAGCAGTCCGGGGGGGGGATACAATGAGCAGTTCTTC
abundance: .; j_gene: TRBJ2-1; d_gene: .; v_gene: TRBV5-1; CDR3aa: CASSLDSEQFF; CDR3nt: TGCGCCAGCAGCTTGGACAGCGAGCAGTTCTTC
abundance: once; j_gene: TRBJ2-1; d_gene: TRBD2; v_gene: TRBV7-2; CDR3aa: CASSLGGRAQGEQFF; CDR3nt: TGTGCCAGCAGCTTAGGCGGGAGGGCGCAGGGTGAGCAGTTCTTC
abundance: .; j_gene: TRBJ1-2; d_gene: .; v_gene: TRBV14; CDR3aa: CASSQVGGGRGYTF; CDR3nt: TGTGCCAGCAGCCAAGTAGGCGGGGGAAGGGGCTACACCTTC
abundance: .; j_gene: TRBJ1-1; d_gene: .; v_gene: TRBV12-3/TRBV12-4; CDR3aa: CASSLLASTEAFF; CDR3nt: TGTGCCAGCAGTTTGCTGGCCAGCACTGAAGCTTTCTTT
abundance: .; j_gene: TRBJ1-2; d_gene: .; v_gene: TRBV5-1; CDR3aa: CASSLDRDYGYTF; CDR3nt: TGCGCCAGCAGCTTGGACAGGGACTATGGCTACACCTTC
abundance: .; j_gene: TRBJ1-4; d_gene: .; v_gene: TRBV28; CDR3aa: CASSFSGEDEKLFF; CDR3nt: TGTGCCAGCAGTTTCTCGGGGGAGGATGAAAAACTGTTTTTT
abundance: once; j_gene: TRBJ1-1; d_gene: .; v_gene: TRBV19; CDR3aa: CASSIGGYSAAFF; CDR3nt: TGTGCCAGTAGTATTGGAGGGTACTCAGCGGCTTTCTTT
abundance: .; j_gene: TRBJ2-1; d_gene: TRBD1; v_gene: TRBV7-2; CDR3aa: CASSLAPDRPRNEQFF; CDR3nt: TGTGCCAGCAGCTTAGCCCCGGACAGGCCACGCAATGAGCAGTTCTTC
abundance: .; j_gene: TRBJ1-2; d_gene: TRBD1; v_gene: TRBV3-1/TRBV3-2; CDR3aa: CASSQGQGSNGYTF; CDR3nt: TGTGCCAGCAGCCAGGGACAGGGCTCAAATGGCTACACCTTC
abundance: .; j_gene: TRBJ2-1; d_gene: TRBD2; v_gene: TRBV29-1; CDR3aa: CSVDTAPGGAYNEQFF; CDR3nt: TGCAGCGTTGACACCGCCCCGGGGGGAGCCTACAATGAACAGTTCTTC
abundance: .; j_gene: TRBJ2-2; d_gene: .; v_gene: TRBV7-6; CDR3aa: CASSLGQGGTGELFF; CDR3nt: TGTGCCAGCAGCTTAGGGCAGGGCGGCACCGGGGAGCTGTTTTTT
abundance: .; j_gene: TRBJ2-6; d_gene: .; v_gene: TRBV5-1; CDR3aa: CASSLALSGANVLTF; CDR3nt: TGCGCCAGCAGCTTGGCTCTCTCTGGGGCCAACGTCCTGACTTTC
abundance: .; j_gene: TRBJ2-5; d_gene: .; v_gene: TRBV12-3/TRBV12-4; CDR3aa: CASSFRETQYF; CDR3nt: TGTGCCAGCAGTTTTCGGGAGACCCAGTACTTC
abundance: .; j_gene: TRBJ2-7; d_gene: .; v_gene: TRBV4-3; CDR3aa: CASSQNIPAGKLPSYEQYF; CDR3nt: TGCGCCAGCAGCCAAAATATCCCCGCGGGAAAGCTTCCGTCCTACGAGCAGTACTTC